This TCR beta chain was documented in a study of T cell repertoires in cytomegalovirus infection. For this clonotype: Its antigen is as yet unknown.

The CDR3 sequence is 13 residues long. V shed 6 bases and J shed 3 bases, with 9 bases lying between them. TCRdb used MiXCR to reprocess the reads, holding one entry per CDR3 protein. The sample gives about 360,000 distinct CDR3 sequences, roughly a third of which show up once; roughly 12% is in the top ten. The TCR originated in a human donor in good health (CMV status not recorded). Some clones in this sample may be carry-over from other donors' samples. The chain uses TRBV12-3 or TRBV12-4 and TRBJ1-5; possible D gene TRBD1, 6 bases. Material: cultured PBMCs, obtained from culture after CMV antigen stimulation. CDR3 protein: CASSGQHNQPQHF. The CDR3 bases are TGTGCCAGCAGCGGACAGCACAATCAGCCCCAGCATTTT.